This T cell receptor beta chain was sequenced for a study of response to subunit inactivated influenza vaccine. Each CDR3 protein is one row after TCRdb ran MiXCR on the RT-PCR reads. This table holds approximately 500,000 distinct CDR3 sequences, 12% to 15% found once. The CDR3 is made up of 14 amino acids. Findings and caveats of the study: The authors offered the suggestion that each seasonal influenza vaccination recruits few new T cells.

About this clonotype: As yet, its antigen is unknown. This clone may be a read error of a much larger clone one base away.

The rearrangement links TRBV12-3 or TRBV12-4 to TRBJ2-1; TRBD1 aligns across 8 bases. This clonotype was obtained from a man between 50 and 59 years old who received an inactivated influenza vaccine. The input for sequencing was PBMCs from blood, taken 12 days after vaccination. CDR3 DNA sequence: TGTACCAGCAGTAGGACAGGGACCTACAATGAGCAGTTCTTC. Amino acid sequence: CTSSRTGTYNEQFF.